A selection of T cell receptor beta chains follows, all from one sample in a study of shared clonotypes between healthy human individuals. This table comes from immunoSEQ multiplex PCR, and its TCRdb copy is limited to in-frame clones, with some not included. This table has more than 2,000,000 clones, over 85% appearing once. Sequencing was done on a sample of naive CD4+ T cells sorted from blood. These receptors originate from a man aged 18 to 30 in good health. Both conserved end residues are part of each CDR3. The order of the fields is CDR3 protein, CDR3 DNA, clone size, D gene, V gene, J gene. A D gene is named only where the DNA matches it firmly. Size values are once, few and many counts, or a class for expanded clones, and some rows have none.

cdr3_aa: CASYPRQGYGYTF
cdr3_nt: TGTGCCAGCTATCCTAGACAGGGGTATGGCTACACCTTC
clone_size: .
d_call: TRBD1
v_call: TRBV28
j_call: TRBJ1-2

cdr3_aa: CASSLTGTNEKLFF
cdr3_nt: TGTGCCAGCAGCTTAACAGGCACTAATGAAAAACTGTTTTTT
clone_size: few
d_call: .
v_call: TRBV7-9
j_call: TRBJ1-4

cdr3_aa: CSVESSPGQGGEKLFF
cdr3_nt: TGCAGCGTTGAATCCTCACCGGGCCAGGGGGGCGAAAAACTGTTTTTT
clone_size: .
d_call: TRBD1
v_call: TRBV29-1
j_call: TRBJ1-4

cdr3_aa: CASRTGTANSPLHF
cdr3_nt: TGTGCCAGCAGAACAGGGACCGCTAATTCACCCCTCCACTTT
clone_size: .
d_call: .
v_call: TRBV28
j_call: TRBJ1-6

cdr3_aa: CAWKLSSSYNSPLHF
cdr3_nt: TGTGCCTGGAAACTCTCGAGCTCCTATAATTCACCCCTCCACTTT
clone_size: .
d_call: .
v_call: TRBV30
j_call: TRBJ1-6

cdr3_aa: CASSVTSGAHYEQYF
cdr3_nt: TGTGCCAGCAGCGTAACTAGCGGGGCACACTACGAGCAGTACTTC
clone_size: once
d_call: TRBD2
v_call: TRBV9
j_call: TRBJ2-7

cdr3_aa: CASTRVPGELFF
cdr3_nt: TGTGCCAGCACCCGGGTACCCGGGGAGCTGTTTTTT
clone_size: once
d_call: .
v_call: TRBV6-1
j_call: TRBJ2-2

cdr3_aa: CASSSTLKGETQYF
cdr3_nt: TGTGCCAGCAGCTCTACCCTAAAGGGCGAGACCCAGTACTTC
clone_size: .
d_call: .
v_call: TRBV7-2
j_call: TRBJ2-5

cdr3_aa: CASSPGDRQNEKLFF
cdr3_nt: TGTGCCAGCAGCCCTGGGGACAGACAGAATGAAAAACTGTTTTTT
clone_size: .
d_call: TRBD1
v_call: TRBV9
j_call: TRBJ1-4

cdr3_aa: CAVPGGGRGYNEQFF
cdr3_nt: TGTGCCGTTCCGGGAGGCGGGAGGGGGTACAATGAGCAGTTCTTC
clone_size: .
d_call: TRBD2
v_call: TRBV19
j_call: TRBJ2-1

cdr3_aa: CASRLAGETQYF
cdr3_nt: TGTGCCAGCAGACTAGCCGGAGAGACCCAGTACTTC
clone_size: .
d_call: .
v_call: TRBV2
j_call: TRBJ2-5

cdr3_aa: CAWNDSPNEKLFF
cdr3_nt: TGTGCCTGGAACGACAGTCCGAATGAAAAACTGTTTTTT
clone_size: .
d_call: .
v_call: TRBV30
j_call: TRBJ1-4

cdr3_aa: CASSLNPTGYNEQFF
cdr3_nt: TGTGCCAGCAGTTTAAACCCGACGGGGTACAATGAGCAGTTCTTC
clone_size: .
d_call: .
v_call: TRBV28
j_call: TRBJ2-1

cdr3_aa: CAWSVNRGGELFF
cdr3_nt: TGTGCCTGGAGTGTAAATAGGGGCGGGGAGCTGTTTTTT
clone_size: .
d_call: .
v_call: TRBV30
j_call: TRBJ2-2

cdr3_aa: CASSSGVTGELFF
cdr3_nt: TGTGCCAGCAGCTCAGGGGTAACCGGGGAGCTGTTTTTT
clone_size: .
d_call: .
v_call: TRBV11-2
j_call: TRBJ2-2

cdr3_aa: CASSTDLGNTIYF
cdr3_nt: TGTGCCAGCTCGACAGATTTGGGAAACACCATATATTTT
clone_size: .
d_call: .
v_call: TRBV18
j_call: TRBJ1-3

cdr3_aa: CASSDGTEAFF
cdr3_nt: TGTGCCAGCAGTGACGGCACTGAAGCTTTCTTT
clone_size: few
d_call: .
v_call: TRBV6-4
j_call: TRBJ1-1